These 21 T cell receptor beta chains share one sample of origin, sequenced in a study of blood T cell repertoires in COVID-19. The data were produced by immunoSEQ multiplex PCR, yet TCRdb's version contains in-frame clones alone and is incomplete. The sample holds a few hundred thousand clones, about nine tenths seen once. Source material: peripheral blood. The source of these receptors is a man in his forties or fifties with acute or convalescent COVID-19.

V usage is TRBV30 and J usage is TRBJ1-5, with a weak D call TRBD1 (5 bases). Looked up from germline, CDR1 is GTSNPN and CDR2 is SVGIG (reference sequence). The CDR3 runs 13 residues. V shed 5 bases and J shed 2 bases, with 10 bases lying between them. In nucleotides, the CDR3 is TGTGCCTGGGGACAAGGGGGCAATCAGCCCCAGCATTTT. Encoded protein: CAWGQGGNQPQHF.

This chain joins TRBV7-2 and TRBJ1-6, with 8 bases aligning to TRBD1. Germline assignment: CDR1 SGHTA and CDR2 FQGNSA. V was clipped by 5 bases and J by 8 bases; unmatched bases: 5. The CDR3 totals 14 residues. Here the CDR3 DNA reads TGTGCCAGCAGCCTTCAGGGGGCTGATTCACCCCTCCACTTT. It encodes CASSLQGADSPLHF.

This chain joins TRBV15 and TRBJ1-6; 11 bases agree with TRBD1. Germline V gene sequence: CDR1 LNHNV, CDR2 YYDKDF (reference sequence). This CDR3 has 16 residues. Germline trimming cut 4 bases from V and 5 bases from J; bases unmatched to any gene: 4. Here the CDR3 reads CATSTGQGANNSPLHF. The CDR3 DNA is TGTGCCACCAGCACAGGACAGGGGGCGAATAATTCACCCCTCCACTTT.

The V gene is TRBV5-4, the J gene TRBJ2-5; D remains ambiguous. CDR3 length: 13 amino acids. CDR1 is SGHNT and CDR2 is YYREEE in the germline V gene (reference sequence). Trimming stripped 0 bases from V and 4 bases from J, with 7 bases between. CDR3 nucleotides: TGTGCCAGCAGCTTGGACTACGTAGAGACCCAGTACTTC. This codes for CASSLDYVETQYF.

This chain links TRBV10-3 with TRBJ1-4; 8 bases are shared with TRBD1. Trimming removed 2 bases from V and 6 bases from J; junction bases left unmatched: 5. This CDR3 has 15 residues. The V gene's germline CDR1 is ENHRY and CDR2 SYGVKD. This CDR3 reads CAISEADRADEKLFF. DNA of the CDR3: TGTGCCATCAGTGAGGCGGACAGGGCCGATGAAAAACTGTTTTTT.

The chain combines TRBV9 with TRBJ1-6; 7 nucleotides match TRBD1. V was clipped by 2 bases and J by 8 bases; unmatched bases: 4. The V gene's germline CDR1 is SGDLS and CDR2 YYNGEE. The CDR3 covers 14 residues. The CDR3 nucleotides are TGTGCCAGCAGCGTCGGACAGGCAGATTCACCCCTCCACTTT. Its protein is CASSVGQADSPLHF.

The chain uses TRBV6-5 and TRBJ2-1, with a possible D match to TRBD1 (5 bases). Looked up from germline, CDR1 is MNHEY and CDR2 is SVGAGI. Between the trimmed V and J ends, which lost 0 bases and 3 bases, there was a span of 9 bases. The CDR3 spans 15 residues. In DNA form, the CDR3 reads TGTGCCAGCAGTTACTCCGCAGGGATCTACAATGAGCAGTTCTTC. This translates into CASSYSAGIYNEQFF.

This rearrangement joins TRBV4-2 to TRBJ1-2; 9 positions match TRBD1. Germline CDR1 is LGHNA and CDR2 is YNFKEQ. V trimming: 0 bases; J trimming: 4 bases; junction bases outside the gene matches: 3. CDR3 length equals 15 residues. The CDR3 reads CASSQEGTGRYGYTF. The DNA for the CDR3 is TGTGCCAGCAGCCAAGAGGGGACAGGGCGCTATGGCTACACCTTC.

The rearrangement links TRBV11-2 to TRBJ2-7; TRBD1 matches at 7 bases. CDR1 and CDR2 from the germline V gene are SGHAT and FQNNGV. V shed 0 bases and J 3 bases; nucleotides not matched to a gene: 14. CDR3 length: 18 residues. In DNA, the CDR3 is TGTGCCAGCAGCTTAGAGGTCGACAGGGAATCCCACTTCTACGAGCAGTACTTC. It codes for CASSLEVDRESHFYEQYF. Based on the CDR3 plus reference TRBV11-2 and TRBJ2-7, the full variable domain is EAGVAQSPRYKIIEKRQSVAFWCNPISGHATLYWYQQILGQGPKLLIQFQNNGVVDDSQLPKDRFSAERLKGVDSTLKIQPAKLEDSAVYLCASSLEVDRESHFYEQYFGPGTRLTVT.

The chain carries TRBV5-5 and TRBJ1-4; 8 bases are shared with TRBD1. The CDR3 runs 16 residues. Germline CDR1 SGHKS, CDR2 YYEKEE (reference sequence). The ends lost 4 bases at V and 4 bases at J; junction bases unmatched: 9. The CDR3, as DNA: TGTGCCAGCAGCCCGCACTGGACAGGGTTTAATGAAAAACTGTTTTTT. Translated: CASSPHWTGFNEKLFF.

The chain has TRBV11-2 and TRBJ1-5, with a weak D call TRBD1 (5 bases). The CDR3 runs 13 residues. The germline gives CDR1 SGHAT, CDR2 FQNNGV. V shed 4 bases and J shed 4 bases, with 8 bases lying between them. In DNA, the CDR3 is TGTGCCAGCAGCTGGGGGGGGAATCAGCCCCAGCATTTT. Amino acids: CASSWGGNQPQHF.

The chain combines TRBV5-6 with TRBJ1-1; TRBD1 matches 8 bases. The CDR3 is 14 amino acids. The ends lost 4 bases at V and 6 bases at J; junction bases unmatched: 8. Per germline, CDR1 SGHDT and CDR2 YYEEEE. The CDR3 region is CASSLQGVLAEAFF. The CDR3 DNA reads TGTGCCAGCAGCCTACAGGGGGTTCTGGCTGAAGCTTTCTTT.

This clone occurred once. The genes are TRBV7-6 and TRBJ1-1; D possibly corresponds to TRBD1 (5 bases). The ends were cut back, 5 bases at V and 0 bases at J, with 13 bases in the middle. Germline CDR1 reads SGHVS; CDR2 reads FNYEAQ. This CDR3 has 15 residues. This CDR3 reads CASSPDSPMNTEAFF. Here the CDR3 DNA reads TGTGCCAGCAGCCCCGACAGTCCCATGAACACTGAAGCTTTCTTT.

The rearrangement joins TRBV5-1 to TRBJ2-5; tentatively, D is TRBD1 (5 bases). The germline V gene has CDR1 SGHRS and CDR2 YFSETQ. With 0 bases removed from V and 7 bases from J, the gap between germline ends came to 10 bases. This CDR3 spans 13 amino acids. CDR3 in DNA: TGCGCCAGCAGCTTGGACGGGCAGGGGACCCAGTACTTC. This translates into CASSLDGQGTQYF.

V is TRBV25-1 and J is TRBJ2-7, with 8 nucleotides matching TRBD1. The CDR3 totals 14 residues. CDR1 MGHDK and CDR2 SYGVNS come from the germline V gene. V was clipped by 6 bases and J by 6 bases; unmatched bases: 10. DNA for the CDR3: TGTGCCAGCAGGGAGGCGGGACAGGTTTCCGAGCAGTACTTC. Translated, it gives CASREAGQVSEQYF.

J is TRBJ1-1 and V is TRBV7-8; no definite D call. From germline, CDR1 is SGHVS and CDR2 FQNEAQ. Between the trimmed V and J ends, which lost 4 bases and 5 bases, there was a span of 11 bases. CDR3 size: 13 residues. The CDR3 sequence: CASSSDQRTEAFF. The CDR3 DNA is TGTGCCAGCAGCTCGGACCAGCGGACTGAAGCTTTCTTT.

A few counts support this clone. V usage is TRBV9 and J usage is TRBJ2-3; TRBD2 is a possible D gene (6 bases). The CDR3 is 16 amino acids. V was shortened by 1 base and J by 0 bases, with 12 bases between the two germline ends. Germline V gene lookup returns CDR1 SGDLS and CDR2 YYNGEE. CDR3 protein: CASSVTGTPSTDTQYF. In DNA, the CDR3 is TGTGCCAGCAGCGTAACCGGGACTCCTAGCACAGATACGCAGTATTTT.

The chain is built from TRBV7-8 and TRBJ2-1, with D maybe TRBD2 (6 bases). From germline, CDR1 is SGHVS and CDR2 FQNEAQ. The CDR3 extends over 15 amino acids. Trimming pared 5 bases from V and 7 bases from J, leaving 18 bases between. This chain's CDR3 is CASSPSTGVRNEQFF. DNA for the CDR3: TGTGCCAGCAGCCCCTCGACGGGGGTTCGAAATGAGCAGTTCTTC.

V is TRBV10-3 and J is TRBJ2-1; 10 nucleotides line up with TRBD2. Per germline, CDR1 ENHRY and CDR2 SYGVKD. This CDR3 is built from 15 residues. V lost 11 bases, J lost 7 bases, and 14 bases stayed unmatched. The CDR3 sequence is CAAREAGGQSNEQFF. As DNA, the CDR3 is TGTGCCGCCCGGGAAGCGGGGGGGCAATCGAATGAGCAGTTCTTC.

The sample holds a few counts of this clone. CDR3: CASSVDASGALTDTQYF. The CDR3 bases are TGTGCCAGCAGCGTAGACGCTAGCGGGGCCCTCACAGATACGCAGTATTTT. The genes are TRBV9 and TRBJ2-3; 9 bases are shared with TRBD2. V lost 0 bases, J lost 2 bases, and 7 bases stayed unmatched. The CDR3 has 17 residues. Germline CDR1 is SGDLS and CDR2 is YYNGEE.

This sequence joins TRBV18 and TRBJ1-5; D might be TRBD1 (5 bases). Trimming left V 2 bases short and J 6 bases short, with 17 bases between. The length of the CDR3 is 16 residues. CDR1 is KGHSH, CDR2 LQKENI, per germline. CDR3: CASSPSSQGMGQPQHF. The CDR3 nucleotides read TGTGCCAGCTCACCAAGTTCGCAGGGTATGGGTCAGCCCCAGCATTTT.